Each of the 25 T cell receptor beta chains below was sequenced from the same sample in a study of OX40 agonist ivuxolimab in advanced cancers. Profiled with immunoSEQ multiplex PCR; TCRdb holds only in-frame clones, not every one. The data contain roughly 73,000 clones, approximately 80% of them singletons. The input for sequencing was CD4+ or CD8+ T cells sorted from blood, taken in a trial of the OX40 agonist ivuxolimab. These receptors were taken from an adult with an advanced solid tumor such as melanoma, head and neck, liver or kidney cancer.

V usage is TRBV5-1 and J usage is TRBJ1-1, with D hard to call. V shed 0 bases and J shed 11 bases, with 11 bases lying between them. This CDR3 spans 12 amino acids. Germline CDR1 and CDR2: SGHRS and YFSETQ. CDR3: CASSLARGYAFF. DNA for the CDR3: TGCGCCAGCAGCTTGGCTCGGGGATATGCTTTCTTT.

This clone came up once. This chain links TRBV30 with TRBJ2-5; 9 positions match TRBD2. Germline loops: CDR1 GTSNPN, CDR2 SVGIG (reference sequence). Unmatched junction bases numbered 12, after V lost 1 base and J lost 3 bases. The CDR3 runs to 17 residues. In nucleotides, the CDR3 is TGTGCCTGGAGTGGGGGAACTGGGACTAGCTGGGAAGAGACCCAGTACTTC. Its protein is CAWSGGTGTSWEETQYF.

J is TRBJ2-6 and V is TRBV7-9; D unresolved. CDR3 length equals 16 residues. V lost 2 bases and J 4 bases, leaving 12 bases between the germline ends. CDR1 and CDR2 (germline): SEHNR, FQNEAQ (reference sequence). CDR3 sequence reads: CASSLLGGAGANVLTF. In nucleotides, the CDR3 is TGTGCCAGCAGCTTACTTGGTGGCGCGGGGGCCAACGTCCTGACTTTC.

The CDR3 coding sequence is TGTGCCAGCAAACCTCCGGGACAGAAGCCCTACGAGCAGTACTTC. It codes for CASKPPGQKPYEQYF. The chain employs TRBV5-5 and TRBJ2-7; 7 nucleotides line up with TRBD1. Losses at the gene ends were 6 bases for V and 2 bases for J; bases not matched to a gene: 11. The CDR3 contains 15 residues. In germline, CDR1 is SGHKS, CDR2 YYEKEE (reference sequence). Full variable domain (remainder filled in from reference TRBV5-5 and TRBJ2-7): DAGVTQSPTHLIKTRGQQVTLRCSPISGHKSVSWYQQVLGQGPQFIFQYYEKEERGRGNFPDRFSARQFPNYSSELNVNALLLGDSALYLCASKPPGQKPYEQYFGPGTRLTVT.

The genes are TRBV5-1 and TRBJ2-7; 9 nucleotides align to TRBD1. CDR1 is SGHRS and CDR2 is YFSETQ in the germline V gene. Losses at the gene ends were 5 bases for V and 0 bases for J; bases not matched to a gene: 15. The CDR3 loop spans 18 amino acids. The CDR3 bases are TGCGCCAGCAGACGTACAGGGGGCGCGGCGGGGACCTCCTACGAGCAGTACTTC. Translated, it gives CASRRTGGAAGTSYEQYF.

J is TRBJ2-3 and V is TRBV11-3; 14 bases line up with TRBD2. This CDR3 spans 19 amino acids. The junction had 12 bases not matched to a gene; V was cut back by 5 bases and J by 2 bases. The germline V gene encodes CDR1 SGHNT and CDR2 YENEEA. Here the CDR3 DNA reads TGTGCCAGCAGCAAACGGACTAGCGGGGGGTCATATAACACAGATACGCAGTATTTT. The encoded protein is CASSKRTSGGSYNTDTQYF.

The chain carries TRBV2 and TRBJ1-5; no reliable D call. The CDR3 totals 16 residues. From germline, CDR1 is SNHLY and CDR2 FYNNEI. V lost 1 base and J lost 0, with 10 bases in between. DNA for the CDR3: TGTGCCAGCAGTGAAGAGTCCAGCCTTAGCAATCAGCCCCAGCATTTT. This sequence encodes CASSEESSLSNQPQHF.

This sequence joins TRBV7-9 and TRBJ2-2; D not certain. The CDR3 sequence is 14 residues long. Per the germline V gene, CDR1 is SEHNR and CDR2 is FQNEAQ (reference sequence). The V gene lost 1 base and the J gene lost 7 bases, with 10 bases spanning the gap. CDR3 amino acids: CASSLGRLGGELFF. CDR3 nucleotides: TGTGCCAGCAGCTTAGGTCGTCTGGGCGGGGAGCTGTTTTTT.

The chain has TRBV28 and TRBJ1-6; 9 bases align to TRBD1. V lost 8 bases to trimming and J lost 0 bases; unmatched junction nucleotides: 5. Germline V gives CDR1 MDHEN, CDR2 SYDVKM. The CDR3 spans 16 residues. This CDR3 reads CASADRGGSYNSPLHF. The CDR3 DNA reads as TGTGCCAGCGCGGACAGGGGAGGCTCCTATAATTCACCCCTCCACTTT.

The V call is TRBV6-5, the J call TRBJ2-5; 10 nucleotides align to TRBD1. The CDR3 length is 14 residues. The trim removed 6 bases at V and 5 bases at J, leaving 6 bases unmatched. Germline assignment: CDR1 MNHEY and CDR2 SVGAGI. CDR3 loop: CASRKGQGRETQYF. The CDR3 coding sequence is TGTGCCAGCAGAAAGGGACAGGGGAGGGAGACCCAGTACTTC.

The chain joins TRBV12-5 to TRBJ1-3; D is perhaps TRBD1 (5 bases). Trimming removed 1 base at V and 4 bases at J, with 11 bases between. CDR1 is LGHNT, CDR2 FRNRAP, per germline. This CDR3 has 15 residues. CDR3 sequence reads: CASGLAGTGGNTIYF. The DNA for the CDR3 is TGTGCTAGTGGTTTGGCCGGGACGGGCGGAAACACCATATATTTT. The variable domain in full, with the rest retrieved from reference TRBV12-5 and TRBJ1-3, is DARVTQTPRHKVTEMGQEVTMRCQPILGHNTVFWYRQTMMQGLELLAYFRNRAPLDDSGMPKDRFSAEMPDATLATLKIQPSEPRDSAVYFCASGLAGTGGNTIYFGEGSWLTVV.

The J gene is TRBJ1-5, the V gene TRBV4-1; the D gene is possibly TRBD1 (6 bases). Germline assignment: CDR1 MGHRA and CDR2 YSYEKL. The V end was cut by 0 bases, the J end by 0 bases, with 12 bases between. This CDR3 is 17 amino acids long. CDR3 in amino acids: CASSQEQGRDSNQPQHF. CDR3 coding DNA: TGCGCCAGCAGCCAAGAACAGGGTCGGGATAGCAATCAGCCCCAGCATTTT.

This rearrangement joins TRBV4-2 to TRBJ2-2; 11 nucleotides match TRBD2. The CDR3 is made up of 18 amino acids. V was clipped by 0 bases and J by 4 bases; unmatched bases: 7. Germline V CDR1 and CDR2: LGHNA, YNFKEQ. CDR3: CASSQDRLAGGLTGELFF. The CDR3 DNA follows: TGTGCCAGCAGCCAAGATAGGCTAGCGGGGGGCCTCACCGGGGAGCTGTTTTTT.

The chain is built from TRBV18 and TRBJ1-1, with D perhaps TRBD1 (6 bases). Trimming stripped 5 bases from V and 2 bases from J, with 12 bases between. The CDR3 runs to 14 residues. The germline CDR1 and CDR2 sequences are KGHSH and LQKENI. CDR3: CASSKDSDNTEAFF. Written as DNA, the CDR3 is TGTGCCAGCTCAAAGGACAGCGACAACACTGAAGCTTTCTTT. Variable domain in full (rest from reference TRBV18 and TRBJ1-1): NAGVMQNPRHLVRRRGQEARLRCSPMKGHSHVYWYRQLPEEGLKFMVYLQKENIIDESGMPKERFSAEFPKEGPSILRIQQVVRGDSAAYFCASSKDSDNTEAFFGQGTRLTVV.

This clone was recorded a few times. This chain links TRBV25-1 with TRBJ1-5; weak D call: TRBD1 (5 bases). The germline V and J ends were trimmed by 7 bases and 11 bases, with 18 bases remaining between them. In germline, CDR1 is MGHDK, CDR2 SYGVNS. The CDR3 totals 13 residues. The CDR3 DNA is TGTGCCAGCACCCCAGGGTCTGGGGCGGCCCAGCATTTT. This gives the protein CASTPGSGAAQHF.

The chain uses TRBV5-1 and TRBJ1-5, with 9 bases matching TRBD1. The CDR3 has 14 residues. The trim removed 3 bases at V and 5 bases at J, leaving 3 bases unmatched. The germline V gene has CDR1 SGHRS and CDR2 YFSETQ. CDR3 bases: TGCGCCAGCAGCTCCGGGACAGGGCATCAGCCCCAGCATTTT. This gives the protein CASSSGTGHQPQHF.

Only a few counts were recorded for this clone. The CDR3 sequence: CASSAATEETQYF. The CDR3 region has the DNA TGTGCCAGCAGCGCAGCTACGGAAGAGACCCAGTACTTC. This sequence joins TRBV5-4 and TRBJ2-5; D remains ambiguous. V was clipped by 4 bases and J by 3 bases, with 10 bases between them. Germline V gene data show CDR1 as SGHNT and CDR2 as YYREEE (reference sequence). This CDR3 has 13 residues.

V usage is TRBV29-1 and J usage is TRBJ2-7, with 9 bases identical to TRBD1. CDR3 length: 14 residues. CDR1 and CDR2 (germline): SQVTM, ANQGSEA. Trimming took 5 bases from V and 2 from J; bases not matched to a gene: 7. The CDR3 protein is CSVHKGTGTYEQYF. The CDR3, as DNA: TGCAGCGTTCACAAAGGGACAGGGACCTACGAGCAGTACTTC.

This clone was picked up one time. The rearrangement joins TRBV6-5 to TRBJ1-2; the D gene is possibly TRBD1 (6 bases). Trimming pared 3 bases from V and 4 bases from J, leaving 15 bases between. CDR3 length: 15 amino acids. In germline, CDR1 is MNHEY, CDR2 SVGAGI. DNA of the CDR3: TGTGCCAGCAGTTATACTGGCGACAGGCCCTATGGCTACACCTTC. Translating gives CASSYTGDRPYGYTF.

The CDR3 loop is CASSTASFRNSPLHF. CDR3 sequence (DNA): TGTGCCAGTAGTACGGCCAGTTTTCGTAATTCACCCCTCCACTTT. The gene calls are TRBV19 and TRBJ1-6; D is unclear. The CDR3 runs 15 residues. Trimming left V 4 bases short and J 6 bases short, with 13 bases between. Germline V gene data show CDR1 as LNHDA and CDR2 as SQIVND (reference sequence).

V is TRBV2 and J is TRBJ2-3; TRBD2 matches 14 bases. The CDR3 runs 17 residues. Germline CDR1 reads SNHLY; CDR2 reads FYNNEI. With V trimmed by 2 bases and J by 1 base, 2 bases remained unmatched. CDR3 amino acids: CASSEPGLAGGTDTQYF. DNA of the CDR3: TGTGCCAGCAGTGAACCGGGACTAGCGGGGGGCACAGATACGCAGTATTTT.

V is TRBV10-1 and J is TRBJ1-2; 11 nucleotides agree with TRBD1. V was pared by 4 bases and J by 2 bases, with 3 bases of the junction left unmatched. The CDR3 contains 15 residues. Germline CDR1 reads WNHNN; CDR2 reads SYGVQD (reference sequence). CDR3: CASSGGTGGNYGYTF. The CDR3 DNA reads as TGCGCCAGCAGTGGAGGGACAGGGGGAAACTATGGCTACACCTTC.

This clone was detected only once. This chain links TRBV28 with TRBJ1-2, with D possibly matching TRBD1 (5 bases). The V end was cut by 5 bases, the J end by 4 bases, with 14 bases between. CDR1 is MDHEN, CDR2 SYDVKM, per germline. This CDR3 has 14 residues. The CDR3 protein is CASSTNRGSYGYTF. CDR3 nucleotides: TGTGCCAGCAGTACCAACCGGGGGTCCTATGGCTACACCTTC.

The rearrangement uses TRBV6-1 and TRBJ2-7; no reliable D call. CDR1 is MNHNS, CDR2 SASEGT, per germline. V lost 5 bases to trimming and J lost 2 bases, with 10 bases between them. The length of the CDR3 is 13 residues. CDR3 sequence: CASSSILTYEQYF. In DNA, the CDR3 is TGTGCCAGCAGTAGCATCCTAACCTACGAGCAGTACTTC.

V usage is TRBV14 and J usage is TRBJ1-1; weak D call: TRBD1 (6 bases). Trimming left V 1 base short and J 7 bases short, with 10 bases between. This CDR3 contains 13 residues. Germline-derived CDR1 and CDR2 are SGHDN and FVKESK. For the CDR3, the DNA is TGTGCCAGCAGCCAAGCTATGACAGGTGAAGCTTTCTTT. Translating it yields CASSQAMTGEAFF.